The T cell receptor (beta chain) under discussion was sequenced for a study of liver allograft versus peripheral blood T cells. Turning to the study itself: Recipients' peripheral blood supplied the T cell receptor repertoires against which those in transplanted livers were compared.

V lost 7 bases and J lost 9, with 19 bases in between. This CDR3 is built from 14 residues. The V gene's germline CDR1 is MNHNS and CDR2 SASEGT. The study's findings and limits: Reports indicated that T cell receptor repertoires inside liver allografts differed from those in peripheral blood.

This clonotype is a singleton in its sample. What it binds is unknown. A single base separates this from a much larger clone, so it may be a read error. TCRdb independently ran MiXCR on the reads; one entry per CDR3 protein. The table lists about 8,300 distinct CDR3 sequences, 14% to 15% of them singletons, with less than 3% in the top ten. This clonotype was sampled from a human patient who had a liver transplant. The graft donor may be the source of some T cells. The chain is built from TRBV6-1 and TRBJ1-5; no clear D. CDR3 region: CASTVSGFSRPQHF. The CDR3 DNA sequence: TGTGCCAGCACAGTTAGCGGTTTTTCGCGGCCCCAGCATTTT.